In its sample, the clone carrying this TCR beta chain was seen a few times. Sequenced by immunoSEQ multiplex PCR; TCRdb stores in-frame clones only, minus some. The sample records around 60,000 clones, roughly three quarters being singletons. CDR3 length: 14 residues. Looked up from germline, CDR1 is LNHDA and CDR2 is SQIVND (reference sequence). Trimming cost V 2 bases and J 10 bases, with 12 bases left between them. The record originates from a study of neoadjuvant anti-PD-1 for oral cavity cancer. This receptor was identified in a person aged 35-79 years with oral cavity squamous cell carcinoma. The input for sequencing was PBMCs, taken before nivolumab (anti-PD-1) treatment. J is TRBJ1-6 and V is TRBV19; possibly TRBD1 for D (5 bases). CDR3 in amino acids: CASSIIRDGSPLHF. CDR3 sequence (DNA): TGTGCCAGTAGTATAATCCGGGACGGATCACCCCTCCACTTT.